These 19 T cell receptor beta chains originate from one sample sequenced in a study of cytomegalovirus exposure and HLA in healthy donors. Primers for the PCR totalled 60 Vbeta and 13 Jbeta. This table comes from immunoSEQ multiplex PCR, and its TCRdb copy is limited to in-frame clones, with some not included. Here the sample spans about 160,000 clones, around 80% being singletons. The specimen sequenced was PBMCs. These receptors all come from a male donor in good health and CMV-seropositive.

This chain links TRBV5-5 with TRBJ1-3; the D gene is possibly TRBD1 (5 bases). Per the germline V gene, CDR1 is SGHKS and CDR2 is YYEKEE (reference sequence). The CDR3 has 17 amino acids. V was clipped by 0 bases and J by 9 bases, with 22 bases between them. The CDR3 DNA reads TGTGCCAGCAGCTTGGCCTCAGGCACCATAGTGGGGGGCACCATATATTTT. Protein product: CASSLASGTIVGGTIYF.

V gene TRBV5-1 combines with J gene TRBJ2-1; 11 nucleotides agree with TRBD2. CDR1 is SGHRS, CDR2 YFSETQ, per germline. This CDR3 contains 16 residues. V lost 4 bases and J lost 7; bases outside the gene matches: 10. The CDR3 sequence: CASSDIAGGPVNEQFF. The CDR3 nucleotides read TGCGCCAGCAGCGACATAGCGGGAGGGCCGGTTAATGAGCAGTTCTTC.

This clone has just a few counts. The J gene is TRBJ2-1, the V gene TRBV2; TRBD2 might be the D (6 bases). V lost 6 bases and J 10 bases, leaving 22 bases between the germline ends. The CDR3 loop spans 15 amino acids. Germline V gives CDR1 SNHLY, CDR2 FYNNEI. The CDR3 is CASRARSGGGAEQFF. CDR3 coding DNA: TGTGCCAGCAGGGCCCGTAGCGGTGGAGGGGCAGAGCAGTTCTTC.

The chain recombines TRBV11-3 with TRBJ2-2; D is possibly TRBD2 (5 bases). V gave up 0 bases and J gave up 0 bases, with 11 bases separating them. CDR1 SGHNT and CDR2 YENEEA come from the germline V gene. The CDR3 is 17 residues long. The CDR3 loop is CASSLELGASNTGELFF. The DNA of the CDR3 is TGTGCCAGCAGCTTAGAGCTGGGAGCCTCGAACACCGGGGAGCTGTTTTTT.

The J gene is TRBJ2-5, the V gene TRBV11-2; TRBD2 might be the D (5 bases). The J call may be in error: the DNA end matches TRBJ2-7 better. CDR3 size: 12 residues. The germline CDR1 and CDR2 sequences are SGHAT and FQNNGV. The CDR3: CASSLGVGEQYF. The CDR3, as DNA: TGTGCCAGCAGCTTGGGAGTGGGCGAGCAGTACTTC.

This chain connects TRBV2 to TRBJ1-5; maybe TRBD1 (5 bases). Germline V gene lookup returns CDR1 SNHLY and CDR2 FYNNEI. The CDR3 extends over 14 amino acids. V was clipped by 6 bases and J by 0 bases, with 9 bases between them. CDR3 DNA sequence: TGTGCCAGCAGGGCAGGGTATAGCAATCAGCCCCAGCATTTT. This codes for CASRAGYSNQPQHF.

The chain combines TRBV19 with TRBJ1-2; D not certain. Germline assignment: CDR1 LNHDA and CDR2 SQIVND (reference sequence). V was pared by 1 base and J by 4 bases, with 7 bases between. The CDR3 is 13 residues long. In nucleotides, the CDR3 is TGTGCCAGTAGTATAGCACAAACCTATGGCTACACCTTC. Amino acid sequence: CASSIAQTYGYTF.

The rearrangement links TRBV11-3 to TRBJ2-1, with 7 bases matching TRBD2. The CDR3 sequence is 15 residues long. V lost 0 bases, J lost 6 bases, and 5 bases stayed unmatched. Germline V gives CDR1 SGHNT, CDR2 YENEEA. CDR3 amino acids: CASSLEGGSRNEQFF. The CDR3 DNA is TGTGCCAGCAGCTTAGAAGGCGGGAGTCGCAATGAGCAGTTCTTC.

In its sample, this clone was seen once. The V call is TRBV6-1, the J call TRBJ2-7; D remains ambiguous. V was trimmed by 4 bases and J by 0 bases, leaving 4 bases between them. Germline V gene data show CDR1 as MNHNS and CDR2 as SASEGT. The CDR3 length is 12 residues. The CDR3 here is CASSVISYEQYF. CDR3 DNA: TGTGCCAGCAGTGTAATCTCCTACGAGCAGTACTTC.

The chain has TRBV6-4 and TRBJ1-2; D perhaps matches TRBD1 (6 bases). Trimming removed 2 bases from V and 0 bases from J, with 19 bases in between. The CDR3 covers 18 residues. The germline V gene encodes CDR1 MRHNA and CDR2 SNTAGT. The chain's CDR3 is CASSDGGPTSLANYGYTF. As DNA, the CDR3 is TGTGCCAGCAGTGACGGGGGCCCGACCTCCTTAGCTAACTATGGCTACACCTTC.

This clone was seen more than once but under ten times. The V call is TRBV6-5, the J call TRBJ1-5; D uncertain. The CDR3 length is 13 residues. V shed 5 bases and J shed 7 bases, with 12 bases lying between them. Per germline, CDR1 MNHEY and CDR2 SVGAGI. CDR3: CASSVGSTQPQHF. CDR3 DNA: TGTGCCAGCAGTGTCGGGTCGACCCAGCCCCAGCATTTT.

V and J are TRBV11-2 and TRBJ1-1; 7 bases match TRBD1. This CDR3 contains 13 residues. With V trimmed by 5 bases and J by 3 bases, 3 bases remained unmatched. Germline lookup yields CDR1 SGHAT and CDR2 FQNNGV. The CDR3 nucleotides are TGTGCCAGCAGCCTCGACAGGGACACTGAAGCTTTCTTT. Its translation: CASSLDRDTEAFF.

Comment on this clone: Different DNA sequences within this sample yield the same CDR3. This sequence joins TRBV6-5 and TRBJ1-2; D gene uncertain. V shed 2 bases and J shed 5 bases, with 9 bases lying between them. Germline V gene lookup returns CDR1 MNHEY and CDR2 SVGAGI. The CDR3 has 13 residues. CDR3 in amino acids: CASSYGSEYGYTF. The CDR3 coding sequence is TGTGCCAGCAGTTACGGGAGCGAGTATGGCTACACCTTC.

This rearrangement joins TRBV6-5 to TRBJ2-2, with TRBD2 identical over 7 bases. The V and J ends lost 3 bases and 1 base, in that order; junction bases with no gene match: 2. The CDR3 has 15 amino acids. The V gene's germline CDR1 is MNHEY and CDR2 SVGAGI. The CDR3 sequence is CASSYGGGNTGELFF. The DNA for the CDR3 is TGTGCCAGCAGTTATGGGGGGGGGAACACCGGGGAGCTGTTTTTT.

This chain connects TRBV19 to TRBJ2-6; tentative D call: TRBD2 (5 bases). The V and J ends lost 11 bases and 4 bases respectively, with 12 bases between them. Germline-derived CDR1 and CDR2 are LNHDA and SQIVND (reference sequence). The CDR3 is 13 amino acids. The CDR3 spells CASDKRGANVLTF. The DNA for the CDR3 is TGTGCCTCTGACAAGCGGGGGGCCAACGTCCTGACTTTC.

The J gene is TRBJ1-4, the V gene TRBV6-5; D is perhaps TRBD1 (6 bases). The germline V and J ends were trimmed by 5 bases and 5 bases, with 12 bases remaining between them. This CDR3 is built from 14 residues. The germline V gene encodes CDR1 MNHEY and CDR2 SVGAGI. For the CDR3, the DNA is TGTGCCAGCAGTCTACAGGGACCCAATGAAAAACTGTTTTTT. Amino acid sequence: CASSLQGPNEKLFF.

The rearrangement uses TRBV5-1 and TRBJ2-1; tentative D call: TRBD2 (5 bases). Germline V gives CDR1 SGHRS, CDR2 YFSETQ. Trimming pared 0 bases from V and 5 bases from J, leaving 12 bases between. The CDR3 sequence is 15 residues long. CDR3: CASSLVSGMNNEQFF. CDR3 coding DNA: TGCGCCAGCAGCTTGGTAAGCGGAATGAACAATGAGCAGTTCTTC. Based on the CDR3 plus reference TRBV5-1 and TRBJ2-1, the full variable domain is KAGVTQTPRYLIKTRGQQVTLSCSPISGHRSVSWYQQTPGQGLQFLFEYFSETQRNKGNFPGRFSGRQFSNSRSEMNVSTLELGDSALYLCASSLVSGMNNEQFFGPGTRLTVL.

The chain employs TRBV5-8 and TRBJ1-4; D is possibly TRBD1 (6 bases). V lost 0 bases to trimming and J lost 4 bases, with 10 bases between them. CDR1 is SGHTS, CDR2 YDEGEE, per germline. The length of the CDR3 is 15 residues. This chain's CDR3 is CASSLEGHRNEKLFF. CDR3 nucleotides: TGTGCCAGCAGCTTGGAGGGACACCGTAATGAAAAACTGTTTTTT. Variable domain in full (rest from reference TRBV5-8 and TRBJ1-4): EAGVTQSPTHLIKTRGQQATLRCSPISGHTSVYWYQQALGLGLQFLLWYDEGEERNRGNFPPRFSGRQFPNYSSELNVNALELEDSALYLCASSLEGHRNEKLFFGSGTQLSVL.

The rearrangement joins TRBV29-1 to TRBJ2-1, with 8 bases matching TRBD1. The junction had 13 bases not matched to a gene; V was cut back by 7 bases and J by 8 bases. This CDR3 comprises 14 residues. Germline values: CDR1 SQVTM, CDR2 ANQGSEA. Written as DNA, the CDR3 is TGCAGCGCCCTTCTTGACAGGGGAAGGGATGAGCAGTTCTTC. Amino acids: CSALLDRGRDEQFF.